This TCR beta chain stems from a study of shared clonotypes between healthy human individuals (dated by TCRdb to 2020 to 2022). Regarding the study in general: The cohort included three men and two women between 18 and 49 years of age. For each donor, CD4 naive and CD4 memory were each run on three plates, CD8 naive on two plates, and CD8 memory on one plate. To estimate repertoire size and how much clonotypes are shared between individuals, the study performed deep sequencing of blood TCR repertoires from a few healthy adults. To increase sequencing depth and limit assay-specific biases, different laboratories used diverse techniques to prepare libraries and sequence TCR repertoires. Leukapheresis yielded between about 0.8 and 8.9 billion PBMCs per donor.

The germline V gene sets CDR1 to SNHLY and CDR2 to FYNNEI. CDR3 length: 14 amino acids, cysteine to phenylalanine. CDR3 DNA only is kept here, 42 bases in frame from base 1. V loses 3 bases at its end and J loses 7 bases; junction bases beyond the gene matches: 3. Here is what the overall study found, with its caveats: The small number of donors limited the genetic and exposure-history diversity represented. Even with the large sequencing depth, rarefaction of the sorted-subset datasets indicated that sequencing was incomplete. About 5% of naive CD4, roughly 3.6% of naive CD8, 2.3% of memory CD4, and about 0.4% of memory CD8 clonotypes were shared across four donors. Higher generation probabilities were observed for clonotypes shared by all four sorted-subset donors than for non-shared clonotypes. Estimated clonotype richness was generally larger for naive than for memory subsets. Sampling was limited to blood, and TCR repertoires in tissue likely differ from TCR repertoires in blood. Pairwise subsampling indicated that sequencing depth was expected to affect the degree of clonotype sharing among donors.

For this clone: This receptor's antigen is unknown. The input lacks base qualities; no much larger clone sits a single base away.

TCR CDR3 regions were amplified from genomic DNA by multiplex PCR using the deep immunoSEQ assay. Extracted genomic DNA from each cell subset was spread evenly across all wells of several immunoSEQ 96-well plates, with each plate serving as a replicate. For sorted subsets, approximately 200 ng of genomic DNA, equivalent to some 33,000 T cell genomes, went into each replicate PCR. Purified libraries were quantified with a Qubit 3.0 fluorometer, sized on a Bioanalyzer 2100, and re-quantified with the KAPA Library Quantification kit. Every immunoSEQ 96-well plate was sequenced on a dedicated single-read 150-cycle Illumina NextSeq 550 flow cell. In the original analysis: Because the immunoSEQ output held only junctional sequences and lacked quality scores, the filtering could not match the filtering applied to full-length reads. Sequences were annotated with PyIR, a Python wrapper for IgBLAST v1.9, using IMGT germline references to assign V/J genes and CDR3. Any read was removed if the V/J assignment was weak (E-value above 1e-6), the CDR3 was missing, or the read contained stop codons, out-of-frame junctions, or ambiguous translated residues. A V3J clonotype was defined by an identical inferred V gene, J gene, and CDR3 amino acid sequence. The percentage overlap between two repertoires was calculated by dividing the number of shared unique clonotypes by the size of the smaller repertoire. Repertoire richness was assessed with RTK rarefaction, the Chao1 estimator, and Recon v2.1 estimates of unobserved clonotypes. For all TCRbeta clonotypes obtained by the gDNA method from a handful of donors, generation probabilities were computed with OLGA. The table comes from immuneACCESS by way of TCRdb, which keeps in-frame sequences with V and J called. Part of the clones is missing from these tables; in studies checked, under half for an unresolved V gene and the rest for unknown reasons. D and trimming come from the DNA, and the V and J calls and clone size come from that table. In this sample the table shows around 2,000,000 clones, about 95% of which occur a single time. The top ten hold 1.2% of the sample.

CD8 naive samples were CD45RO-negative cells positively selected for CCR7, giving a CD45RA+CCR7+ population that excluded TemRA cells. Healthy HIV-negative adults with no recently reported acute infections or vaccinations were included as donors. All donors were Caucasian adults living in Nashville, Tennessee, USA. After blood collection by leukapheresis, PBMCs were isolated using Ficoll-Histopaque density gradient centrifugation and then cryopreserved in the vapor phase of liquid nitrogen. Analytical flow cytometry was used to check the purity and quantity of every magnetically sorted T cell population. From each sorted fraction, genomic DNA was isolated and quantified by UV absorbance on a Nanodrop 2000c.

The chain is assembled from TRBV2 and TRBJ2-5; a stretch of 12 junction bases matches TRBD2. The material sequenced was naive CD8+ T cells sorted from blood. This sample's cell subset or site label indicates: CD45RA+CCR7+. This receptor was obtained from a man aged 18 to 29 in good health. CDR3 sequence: CASSEPSGGGTQYF. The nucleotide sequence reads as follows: TGTGCCAGCAGTGAGCCTAGCGGGGGGGGGACCCAGTACTTC.